The rows below give T cell receptor beta chains drawn from one sample of a study of breast tumors, draining lymph nodes, adjacent tissues. From the multiplex PCR reads, TCRdb called clonotypes with MiXCR, one entry per CDR3 protein. This table has 200,000 to 250,000 distinct CDR3 sequences, less than 40% appearing once. What was sequenced was axillary lymph node tissue. The receptors stem from a female donor with breast cancer. Some clones in this sample may be carry-over from other donors' samples. CDR3s include the opening cysteine and the closing phenylalanine or tryptophan. The order of the fields is clone size, D gene, J gene, V gene, CDR3 protein, CDR3 DNA. A D gene is named only where the DNA matches it firmly. Size tells how often a clone was seen (once, few, many) or the class of an expanded clone, and some rows leave it out.

many,.,TRBJ2-3,TRBV7-2,CASSLITGADTQYF,TGTGCCAGCAGCTTAATTACCGGGGCAGATACGCAGTATTTT
.,TRBD1,TRBJ2-1,TRBV7-9,CASSYTPGTGAYNEQFF,TGTGCCAGCAGCTATACTCCCGGGACAGGGGCCTACAATGAGCAGTTCTTC
.,TRBD1,TRBJ1-1,TRBV7-6,CASSQTTGAFTEAFF,TGTGCCAGCAGCCAAACGACAGGGGCATTCACTGAAGCTTTCTTT
.,.,TRBJ2-7,TRBV11-2,CASSLSTPPYEQYF,TGTGCCAGCAGCTTGTCGACACCGCCCTACGAGCAGTACTTC
many,.,TRBJ1-5,TRBV10-2,CASSRSSTSGNQPQHF,TGCGCCAGCAGTCGTAGCTCCACGTCAGGCAATCAGCCCCAGCATTTT
many,TRBD2,TRBJ2-5,TRBV20-1,CSARDPPGGPQETQYF,TGCAGTGCTAGAGATCCACCGGGAGGGCCGCAAGAGACCCAGTACTTC
many,.,TRBJ1-5,TRBV6-5,CATPGVGNQPQHF,TGTGCCACCCCCGGTGTTGGCAATCAGCCCCAGCATTTT
many,.,TRBJ1-1,TRBV2,CASSETPKTEAFF,TGTGCCAGCAGTGAAACACCCAAGACTGAAGCTTTCTTT
few,TRBD1,TRBJ1-1,TRBV29-1,CSVEGARGPVRNTEAFF,TGCAGCGTTGAAGGGGCCAGGGGGCCGGTCCGGAACACTGAAGCTTTCTTT
many,TRBD1,TRBJ2-2,TRBV14,CASEGANTGELFF,TGTGCCAGCGAGGGGGCAAACACCGGGGAGCTGTTTTTT
many,TRBD1,TRBJ1-4,TRBV7-9,CASSLLGTGSEKLFF,TGTGCCAGCAGCTTATTGGGGACAGGGAGTGAAAAACTGTTTTTT
.,.,TRBJ2-7,TRBV5-6,CASSFFGEQYF,TGTGCCAGCAGCTTTTTCGGTGAGCAGTACTTC
many,.,TRBJ2-1,TRBV24-1,CATSDLRHNEQFF,TGTGCCACCAGTGATTTGCGGCACAATGAGCAGTTCTTC
.,TRBD2,TRBJ2-1,TRBV24-1,CATSDLGSSGGLNEQFF,TGTGCCACCAGTGATTTGGGGAGCAGCGGGGGGTTAAATGAGCAGTTCTTC
many,.,TRBJ1-6,TRBV4-2,CASSQREANSPLHF,TGTGCCAGCAGCCAACGGGAGGCGAATTCACCCCTCCACTTT
many,.,TRBJ1-2,TRBV5-1,CASSRDNRNYGYTF,TGCGCCAGCAGTCGGGACAACAGGAACTATGGCTACACCTTC
.,TRBD1,TRBJ1-2,TRBV10-3,CAISAEGGTGYGYTF,TGTGCCATCAGTGCGGAAGGGGGGACAGGCTATGGCTACACCTTC
many,TRBD1,TRBJ2-7,TRBV12-3/TRBV12-4,CASSSRTGGRRGWDEQYF,TGTGCCAGCAGTTCACGGACAGGGGGCCGCCGAGGGTGGGACGAGCAGTACTTC
.,.,TRBJ2-1,TRBV20-1,CSARGKGGAAEQFF,TGCAGTGCTAGAGGGAAAGGAGGGGCTGCTGAGCAGTTCTTC
many,TRBD2,TRBJ2-3,TRBV20-1,CSARGGLAGGFASTDTQYF,TGCAGTGCTAGAGGCGGACTAGCGGGGGGATTCGCTAGCACAGATACGCAGTATTTT
many,.,TRBJ2-2,TRBV29-1,CSVDGVQNTGELFF,TGCAGCGTAGACGGGGTCCAGAACACCGGGGAGCTGTTTTTT
once,.,TRBJ1-6,TRBV12-3/TRBV12-4,CASSQGRVGSPLHF,TGTGCCAGCAGTCAGGGTAGGGTTGGTTCACCCCTCCACTTT
medium-sized,TRBD1,TRBJ1-2,TRBV19,CATSGTGGTGYTF,TGTGCCACCAGTGGGACAGGGGGTACTGGCTACACCTTC
.,.,TRBJ2-6,TRBV7-2,CASSLRQVMTF,TGTGCCAGCAGCTTAAGGCAGGTCATGACCTTC
many,.,TRBJ1-2,TRBV2,CASSGEPPGYTF,TGTGCCAGCAGTGGTGAACCGCCCGGCTACACCTTC
.,.,TRBJ2-4,TRBV7-3,CASSPHEGDLGPQYF,TGTGCCAGCAGCCCTCACGAGGGGGACCTTGGTCCTCAGTACTTC
.,.,TRBJ2-5,TRBV20-1,CSAGLFTVETQYF,TGCAGTGCTGGACTATTCACGGTGGAGACCCAGTACTTC
many,TRBD1,TRBJ1-5,TRBV24-1,CATSDSGQGASWNQPQHF,TGTGCCACCAGTGATTCCGGACAGGGGGCCTCCTGGAATCAGCCCCAGCATTTT